Sequencing of this T cell receptor (beta chain) was carried out in a study of T cell responses to AZD1222 COVID-19 vaccine. Losses at the gene ends were 8 bases for V and 5 bases for J; bases not matched to a gene: 8. CDR1 and CDR2 (germline): LGHDT, YNNKEL (reference sequence). There are 14 residues in the CDR3. Repertoires were generated with immunoSEQ multiplex PCR, while TCRdb's copy carries only in-frame clones and drops some. Among about 140,000 clones listed, approximately 80% were seen once. The sequences come from peripheral blood, collected on day 0 of AZD1222 vaccination. The J gene is TRBJ1-1, the V gene TRBV3-1 (or the pseudogene TRBV3-2); 10 nucleotides line up with TRBD1. The source of this sequence is an adult in good health. In DNA, the CDR3 is TGTGCCAGCGCGCGACAGGGGGCAGGAACTGAAGCTTTCTTT. It codes for CASARQGAGTEAFF.